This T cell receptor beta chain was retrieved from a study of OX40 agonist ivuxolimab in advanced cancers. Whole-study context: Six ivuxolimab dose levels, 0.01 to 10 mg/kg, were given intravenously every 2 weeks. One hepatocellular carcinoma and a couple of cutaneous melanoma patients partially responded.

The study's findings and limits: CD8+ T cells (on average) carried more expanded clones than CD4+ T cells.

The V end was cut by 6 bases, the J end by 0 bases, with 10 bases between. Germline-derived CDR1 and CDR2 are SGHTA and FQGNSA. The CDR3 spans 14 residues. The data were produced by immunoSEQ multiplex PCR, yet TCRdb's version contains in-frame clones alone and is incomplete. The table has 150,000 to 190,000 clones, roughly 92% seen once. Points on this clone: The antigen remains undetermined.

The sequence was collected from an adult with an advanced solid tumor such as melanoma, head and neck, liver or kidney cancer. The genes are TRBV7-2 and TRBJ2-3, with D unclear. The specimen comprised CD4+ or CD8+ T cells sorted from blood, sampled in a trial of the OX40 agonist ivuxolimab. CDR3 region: CASRLGGSTDTQYF. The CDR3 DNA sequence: TGTGCCAGCAGACTGGGTGGGAGCACAGATACGCAGTATTTT.